What follows are 19 T cell receptor beta chains derived from one specimen sequenced in a study of technical replicates of blood from a handful of donors (TCRdb year 2017). The library was generated by the immunoSEQ multiplex PCR assay. In TCRdb, the immuneACCESS table is reduced to in-frame sequences with V and J assigned. These tables do not hold every clone; where another copy was compared, an unresolved V gene accounts for under half, and the others remain unexplained. The sample yields 55,000 to 75,000 clones; 91% were counted once. Clones ranked in the top ten supply approximately 3.9% of the sample. The sample consisted of PBMCs. The receptor source for this set is a human donor in good health. Some clones in this sample may be carry-over from other donors' samples.

This clone came up once. V is TRBV7-2 and J is TRBJ1-2; 10 bases align to TRBD1. Germline V lookup: CDR1 SGHTA, CDR2 FQGNSA. This CDR3 has 15 amino acids. V lost 3 bases to trimming and J lost 2 bases; unmatched junction nucleotides: 3. The CDR3 reads CASSLSGQGNYGYTF. The CDR3 region has the DNA TGTGCCAGCAGCTTGTCGGGACAGGGGAACTATGGCTACACCTTC.

J is TRBJ2-3 and V is TRBV7-8; weak D call: TRBD2 (6 bases). The CDR3 is 14 residues long. The V and J ends lost 0 bases and 3 bases respectively, with 7 bases between them. The germline V gene encodes CDR1 SGHVS and CDR2 FQNEAQ. This CDR3 reads CASSLAGRTDTQYF. In DNA form, the CDR3 reads TGTGCCAGCAGCTTAGCGGGGAGGACAGATACGCAGTATTTT.

The chain employs TRBV7-3 and TRBJ2-5; 7 nucleotides agree with TRBD2. The CDR3 runs 14 residues. V dropped 4 bases and J dropped 5; count of bases not matched to a gene: 7. Germline-derived CDR1 and CDR2 are SGHTA and FQGTGA. The CDR3 sequence is CASSWVGGLETQYF. The CDR3 DNA sequence: TGTGCCAGCAGCTGGGTGGGAGGGTTGGAGACCCAGTACTTC.

The V gene is TRBV7-9, the J gene TRBJ1-1; 7 bases align to TRBD1. CDR1 SEHNR and CDR2 FQNEAQ come from the germline V gene (reference sequence). CDR3 size: 13 residues. V shed 5 bases and J 10 bases; nucleotides not matched to a gene: 10. As DNA, the CDR3 is TGTGCCAGCAGCCGACAGGGCTTTATCTCAGCTTTCTTT. Translated: CASSRQGFISAFF.

This chain links TRBV20-1 with TRBJ1-2; unclear D gene. The CDR3 is made up of 11 amino acids. The ends were cut back, 5 bases at V and 8 bases at J, with 12 bases in the middle. Germline V CDR1 and CDR2: DFQATT, SNEGSKA (reference sequence). CDR3 in amino acids: CSAREARGYTF. Here the CDR3 DNA reads TGCAGTGCTCGGGAGGCGAGGGGCTACACCTTC.

This chain uses TRBV4-3 with TRBJ2-1; 7 nucleotides align to TRBD1. The CDR3 consists of 15 residues. J lost 4 bases, V lost 4 bases, and 7 bases had no gene match. Germline V gives CDR1 LGHNA, CDR2 YSLEER. CDR3: CASSPRGQPYNEQFF. The DNA for the CDR3 is TGCGCCAGCAGCCCCCGGGGACAGCCATACAATGAGCAGTTCTTC.

The chain combines TRBV7-8 with TRBJ1-1, with D possibly being TRBD1 (6 bases). V lost 7 bases, J lost 4 bases, and 25 bases lay in between. Germline CDR1 and CDR2: SGHVS and FQNEAQ. The CDR3 sequence is 17 residues long. CDR3 nucleotides: TGTGCCAGCACCTACTTGGGGGGGCGGACCCTGGGCACTGAAGCTTTCTTT. This translates into CASTYLGGRTLGTEAFF.

The V gene is TRBV7-3, the J gene TRBJ2-2; D unresolved. CDR1 is SGHTA and CDR2 is FQGTGA in the germline V gene. The V gene lost 5 bases and the J gene lost 2 bases, with 12 bases spanning the gap. The CDR3 covers 15 residues. Written as DNA, the CDR3 is TGTGCCAGCAGCCCCCTCCCGAGAAACACCGGGGAGCTGTTTTTT. The encoded protein is CASSPLPRNTGELFF.

This chain connects TRBV6-5 to TRBJ2-1; TRBD2 agrees at 7 bases. V lost 2 bases and J lost 10; bases outside the gene matches: 8. The CDR3 has 14 residues. Germline CDR1 is MNHEY and CDR2 is SVGAGI. This chain's CDR3 is CASSYGGGISEQFF. The CDR3 DNA is TGTGCCAGCAGTTACGGGGGGGGGATCTCCGAGCAGTTCTTC.

J is TRBJ1-1 and V is TRBV7-9; D is unclear. This CDR3 comprises 13 residues. CDR1 SEHNR and CDR2 FQNEAQ come from the germline V gene (reference sequence). V dropped 5 bases and J dropped 1 base, with 8 bases sitting between them. CDR3 sequence reads: CASSGQENTEAFF. Written as DNA, the CDR3 is TGTGCCAGCAGCGGGCAGGAGAACACTGAAGCTTTCTTT.

This clone was observed once. The genes are TRBV6-1 and TRBJ2-7, with 8 positions matching TRBD2. J lost 0 bases, V lost 5 bases, and 6 bases had no gene match. The CDR3 consists of 15 residues. Germline V lookup: CDR1 MNHNS, CDR2 SASEGT. CDR3 nucleotides: TGTGCCAGCAGTTCCCCCCGGGGGGGCTCCTACGAGCAGTACTTC. As protein: CASSSPRGGSYEQYF.

The chain employs TRBV11-2 and TRBJ2-5; unclear D gene. CDR1 SGHAT and CDR2 FQNNGV come from the germline V gene. The CDR3 runs 14 residues. V lost 1 base to trimming and J lost 1 base, with 7 bases between them. The DNA for the CDR3 is TGTGCCAGCAGCTTAGCTCTCAGCCAAGAGACCCAGTACTTC. Its protein product is CASSLALSQETQYF.

This chain's CDR3 is CASSELLAGGSYNEQFF. For the CDR3, the DNA is TGTGCCAGCAGCGAACTTCTAGCGGGGGGCTCCTACAATGAGCAGTTCTTC. V gene TRBV5-8 combines with J gene TRBJ2-1, with TRBD2 identical over 11 bases. Germline loops: CDR1 SGHTS, CDR2 YDEGEE. CDR3 length: 17 residues. V lost 4 bases and J lost 0; bases outside the gene matches: 6.

The chain is built from TRBV5-8 and TRBJ1-1, with a tentative D call TRBD1 (6 bases). CDR3 length: 14 amino acids. V gave up 2 bases and J gave up 3 bases, with 11 bases separating them. The germline V gene has CDR1 SGHTS and CDR2 YDEGEE. DNA for the CDR3: TGTGCCAGCAGCTTTCGGGGGGCTTACACTGAAGCTTTCTTT. Protein: CASSFRGAYTEAFF.

Concerning this clone itself: The same CDR3 is also encoded by other DNA sequences in this sample. The chain uses TRBV4-1 and TRBJ2-3; perhaps TRBD2 as D (6 bases). Germline values: CDR1 MGHRA, CDR2 YSYEKL. The CDR3 is made up of 15 amino acids. Trimming shortened V by 1 base and J by 0 bases, and 8 bases separated the two germline ends. CDR3 residues: CASSQVSGSTDTQYF. CDR3 DNA: TGCGCCAGCAGCCAAGTTAGCGGCAGCACAGATACGCAGTATTTT.

V and J are TRBV5-1 and TRBJ2-2, with a weak D call TRBD1 (6 bases). Germline V gene lookup returns CDR1 SGHRS and CDR2 YFSETQ. The V end was cut by 4 bases, the J end by 2 bases, with 12 bases between. This CDR3 has 15 amino acids. Written as DNA, the CDR3 is TGCGCCAGCAGCACCTTGACAGGAAACACCGGGGAGCTGTTTTTT. Translation: CASSTLTGNTGELFF.

V gene TRBV9 combines with J gene TRBJ2-1, with D maybe TRBD2 (6 bases). The CDR3 contains 15 residues. The V end lost 1 base, the J end lost 4 bases, and 12 bases lay between the germline ends. CDR1 is SGDLS and CDR2 is YYNGEE in the germline V gene. In nucleotides, the CDR3 is TGTGCCAGCAGCGTACAAGCGGGTCGATACAATGAGCAGTTCTTC. Protein sequence: CASSVQAGRYNEQFF.

The chain is built from TRBV4-3 and TRBJ2-7; a possible D gene is TRBD1 (5 bases). The CDR3 extends over 18 amino acids. Per germline, CDR1 LGHNA and CDR2 YSLEER. V lost 3 bases, J lost 7 bases, and 28 bases lay in between. CDR3 residues: CASSHLRFPQGVDGEQYF. As DNA, the CDR3 is TGCGCCAGCAGCCACTTGAGATTCCCCCAGGGTGTAGATGGGGAGCAGTACTTC.

V gene TRBV27 combines with J gene TRBJ1-5; 9 bases align to TRBD1. The CDR3 length is 14 residues. Per germline, CDR1 MNHEY and CDR2 SMNVEV (reference sequence). Losses at the gene ends were 5 bases for V and 6 bases for J; bases not matched to a gene: 5. CDR3 in amino acids: CASSITGGGQPQHF. CDR3 sequence (DNA): TGTGCCAGCAGTATAACAGGGGGCGGTCAGCCCCAGCATTTT.